A selection of T cell receptor beta chains follows, all from one sample in a study of Graves' ophthalmopathy and Graves' hyperthyroidism. TCRdb independently ran MiXCR on the multiplex PCR reads; one entry per CDR3 protein. Of about 400,000 distinct CDR3 sequences in the sample, about a sixth were seen once. Sequenced sample: peripheral blood. These receptors all come from a woman aged 18-29 years with Graves' ophthalmopathy. The CDR3 runs from the conserved cysteine through the conserved F or W. The D gene is left open where the match is weak. The size field is filled for only some rows; it gives once, few, many or a size class.

clone_size: NA; j_call: TRBJ2-7; d_call: TRBD2; v_call: TRBV6-1; cdr3_nt: TGTGCCAGCAGGGTCGGGACTAGCGGGAGTCGGTTTTATTTC; cdr3_aa: CASRVGTSGSRFYF
clone_size: many; j_call: TRBJ2-5; d_call: TRBD2; v_call: TRBV6-5; cdr3_nt: TGTGCCAGCAGTTACTCCGCGGGAGTTCAAGAGACCCAGTACTTC; cdr3_aa: CASSYSAGVQETQYF
clone_size: many; j_call: TRBJ1-1; d_call: NA; v_call: TRBV28; cdr3_nt: TGTGCCAGCAGTGCTTACCCGAACACTGAAGCTTTCTTT; cdr3_aa: CASSAYPNTEAFF
clone_size: many; j_call: TRBJ1-3; d_call: NA; v_call: TRBV6-5; cdr3_nt: TGTGCCAGTCTGGGAGTAGGAAACACCATATATTTT; cdr3_aa: CASLGVGNTIYF
clone_size: many; j_call: TRBJ1-5; d_call: TRBD1; v_call: TRBV12-3/TRBV12-4; cdr3_nt: TGTGCCAGCAGCCCCCCGGGACAGGGGGCCAATCAGCCCCAGCATTTT; cdr3_aa: CASSPPGQGANQPQHF
clone_size: NA; j_call: TRBJ2-6; d_call: NA; v_call: TRBV12-3/TRBV12-4; cdr3_nt: TGTGCCAGCAGTTCCCTCGCGTTTGCCTCTGGGGCCAACGTCCTGACTTTC; cdr3_aa: CASSSLAFASGANVLTF
clone_size: NA; j_call: TRBJ2-5; d_call: TRBD2; v_call: TRBV27; cdr3_nt: TGTGCCAGCAGTCCACGGACTAGCGGATTACAAGAGACCCAGTACTTC; cdr3_aa: CASSPRTSGLQETQYF
clone_size: NA; j_call: TRBJ1-2; d_call: NA; v_call: TRBV5-5; cdr3_nt: TGTGCCAGCAGCTCCACAGGGTATGACTATGGCTACACCTTC; cdr3_aa: CASSSTGYDYGYTF
clone_size: many; j_call: TRBJ2-7; d_call: TRBD2; v_call: TRBV11-3; cdr3_nt: TGTGCCAGCAGCTTAGTATATACTAGCGGGAGGCTCCGCTCCTACGAGCAGTACTTC; cdr3_aa: CASSLVYTSGRLRSYEQYF
clone_size: NA; j_call: TRBJ2-7; d_call: NA; v_call: TRBV6-2/TRBV6-3; cdr3_nt: TGTGCCAGCCTGCGCGAGCAGTACTTC; cdr3_aa: CASLREQYF
clone_size: few; j_call: TRBJ2-7; d_call: TRBD2; v_call: TRBV3-1; cdr3_nt: TGTGCCAGCAGCCAATGGGATGGGAGGGTCTACGAGCAGTACTTC; cdr3_aa: CASSQWDGRVYEQYF
clone_size: NA; j_call: TRBJ1-1; d_call: NA; v_call: TRBV6-4; cdr3_nt: TGTGCCAGCAGTGAAAAAACAAACACTGAAGCTTTCTTT; cdr3_aa: CASSEKTNTEAFF
clone_size: many; j_call: TRBJ1-1; d_call: NA; v_call: TRBV15; cdr3_nt: TGTGCCACCAGCAGAGATCGAGCGTCGAACACTGAAGCTTTCTTT; cdr3_aa: CATSRDRASNTEAFF
clone_size: many; j_call: TRBJ2-7; d_call: TRBD1; v_call: TRBV6-6; cdr3_nt: TGTGCCAGCAGAAAACCGGGACAGGTCTACGAGCAGTACTTC; cdr3_aa: CASRKPGQVYEQYF
clone_size: many; j_call: TRBJ2-7; d_call: TRBD2; v_call: TRBV20-1; cdr3_nt: TGCAGTGCTAGAGGGGTCGGGGGACTAGGAAGCGAGCAGTACTTC; cdr3_aa: CSARGVGGLGSEQYF
clone_size: NA; j_call: TRBJ2-7; d_call: TRBD2; v_call: TRBV12-3/TRBV12-4; cdr3_nt: TGTGCCAGCGGGTCTAGCGGGAGGCGCTCCTACGAGCAGTACTTC; cdr3_aa: CASGSSGRRSYEQYF
clone_size: many; j_call: TRBJ1-1; d_call: NA; v_call: TRBV18; cdr3_nt: TGTGCCAGCTCACGGACAGTCGACGGCACTGAAGCTTTCTTT; cdr3_aa: CASSRTVDGTEAFF
clone_size: few; j_call: TRBJ1-2; d_call: NA; v_call: TRBV3-1; cdr3_nt: TGTGCCAGCAGCCAGGGGGTGAGTGGTGGCTACACCTTC; cdr3_aa: CASSQGVSGGYTF
clone_size: many; j_call: TRBJ1-1; d_call: NA; v_call: TRBV12-3/TRBV12-4; cdr3_nt: TGTGCCAGCATCTATGAGGTCGGCCGGAACACTGAAGCTTTCTTT; cdr3_aa: CASIYEVGRNTEAFF
clone_size: few; j_call: TRBJ2-2; d_call: TRBD1; v_call: TRBV20-1; cdr3_nt: TGCAGTGCTAGGGTTCCACAGGGGTGGGGAACCGGGGAGCTGTTTTTT; cdr3_aa: CSARVPQGWGTGELFF
clone_size: many; j_call: TRBJ1-3; d_call: NA; v_call: TRBV12-3/TRBV12-4; cdr3_nt: TGTGCCAGCAGCCCTAGCCCGGGACATCCGCGCACCATATATTTT; cdr3_aa: CASSPSPGHPRTIYF
clone_size: many; j_call: TRBJ1-6; d_call: TRBD1; v_call: TRBV5-1; cdr3_nt: TGCGCCAGCAGCTGGACCCCCGGGACAGTCGATTCACCCCTCCACTTT; cdr3_aa: CASSWTPGTVDSPLHF
clone_size: many; j_call: TRBJ1-6; d_call: NA; v_call: TRBV28; cdr3_nt: TGTGCCAGCAGTTTGTACGGACCAAGGAATTCACCCCTCCACTTT; cdr3_aa: CASSLYGPRNSPLHF
clone_size: many; j_call: TRBJ1-1; d_call: TRBD1; v_call: TRBV6-2/TRBV6-3; cdr3_nt: TGTGCCAGCATCTCAGGGGGACAGCTTATTATGAACACTGAAGCTTTCTTT; cdr3_aa: CASISGGQLIMNTEAFF
clone_size: NA; j_call: TRBJ1-1; d_call: TRBD1; v_call: TRBV12-3/TRBV12-4; cdr3_nt: TGTGCCAGCAGTCCAATGACAGGGACCACTGAAGCTTTCTTT; cdr3_aa: CASSPMTGTTEAFF
clone_size: NA; j_call: TRBJ2-2; d_call: TRBD2; v_call: TRBV13; cdr3_nt: TGTGCCAGCAGCTTTGTTTTGACTAGCGGGAGGATTTCGAACACCGGGGAGCTGTTTTTT; cdr3_aa: CASSFVLTSGRISNTGELFF
clone_size: NA; j_call: TRBJ2-5; d_call: TRBD1; v_call: TRBV27; cdr3_nt: TGTGCCAGCAGTGCAGGGACAGGGGGAGAGACCCAGTACTTC; cdr3_aa: CASSAGTGGETQYF
clone_size: NA; j_call: TRBJ2-2; d_call: TRBD1; v_call: TRBV6-5; cdr3_nt: TGTGCCAGCAGTTACTCCCCTAGGACAGGACAGGAAATCAAGCTGTTTTTT; cdr3_aa: CASSYSPRTGQEIKLFF
clone_size: NA; j_call: TRBJ1-2; d_call: NA; v_call: TRBV6-2/TRBV6-3; cdr3_nt: TGTGCCAGCACCCACGACCCAGGGAGCTATGGCTACACCTTC; cdr3_aa: CASTHDPGSYGYTF
clone_size: many; j_call: TRBJ2-7; d_call: TRBD1; v_call: TRBV5-6; cdr3_nt: TGTGCCAGCAGCTGGGGGACAGGGATTTACGAGCAGTACTTC; cdr3_aa: CASSWGTGIYEQYF
clone_size: many; j_call: TRBJ2-2; d_call: NA; v_call: TRBV4-3; cdr3_nt: TGCGCCAGCAGCCAAGAAGGGTACACCGGGGAGCTGTTTTTT; cdr3_aa: CASSQEGYTGELFF
clone_size: many; j_call: TRBJ1-1; d_call: NA; v_call: TRBV30; cdr3_nt: TGTGCCTGGAGTAAAGTTTCGAACACTGAAGCTTTCTTT; cdr3_aa: CAWSKVSNTEAFF
clone_size: many; j_call: TRBJ2-7; d_call: NA; v_call: TRBV11-2; cdr3_nt: TGTGCCAGCAGCTTAGGTACTATCTCCTACGAGCAGTACTTC; cdr3_aa: CASSLGTISYEQYF
clone_size: many; j_call: TRBJ2-2; d_call: NA; v_call: TRBV2; cdr3_nt: TGTGCCAGCACCCTAGGCCCCTTCCAGGGCGGCGGGGAGCTGTTTTTT; cdr3_aa: CASTLGPFQGGGELFF
clone_size: NA; j_call: TRBJ2-6; d_call: NA; v_call: TRBV4-2; cdr3_nt: TGTGCCAGCAGCCAAGTCCCGCTTCAGAGCTCTGGGGCCAACGTCCTGACTTTC; cdr3_aa: CASSQVPLQSSGANVLTF
clone_size: many; j_call: TRBJ2-5; d_call: TRBD2; v_call: TRBV11-2; cdr3_nt: TGTGCCAGCGTACTAACAGCGGGAGTGGGGGAGACCCAGTACTTC; cdr3_aa: CASVLTAGVGETQYF
clone_size: many; j_call: TRBJ2-7; d_call: NA; v_call: TRBV27; cdr3_nt: TGTGCCAGCAGTCCCAGCGGGCTCCCCTACGAGCAGTACTTC; cdr3_aa: CASSPSGLPYEQYF
clone_size: many; j_call: TRBJ2-7; d_call: TRBD1; v_call: TRBV6-1; cdr3_nt: TGTGCCAGCACCTTGTTGACAGGGGAATACGAGCAGTACTTC; cdr3_aa: CASTLLTGEYEQYF
clone_size: many; j_call: TRBJ1-2; d_call: NA; v_call: TRBV29-1; cdr3_nt: TGCAGCGTTGAAGATTATCGGGGGCAGAACTATGGCTACACCTTC; cdr3_aa: CSVEDYRGQNYGYTF
clone_size: many; j_call: TRBJ1-6; d_call: NA; v_call: TRBV20-1; cdr3_nt: TGCAGTGCTTGTACGGACTGGAATTCACCCCTCCACTTT; cdr3_aa: CSACTDWNSPLHF
clone_size: many; j_call: TRBJ2-7; d_call: NA; v_call: TRBV6-2/TRBV6-3; cdr3_nt: TGTGCCAGCAGTTACACAAACCTCCAGGGTTTCATCAGAGACGAGCAGTACTTC; cdr3_aa: CASSYTNLQGFIRDEQYF
clone_size: once; j_call: TRBJ1-1; d_call: TRBD1; v_call: TRBV6-2/TRBV6-3; cdr3_nt: TGTGCCAGCAGTCGTCGGACAGGGGTGGGCACTGAAGCTTTCTTT; cdr3_aa: CASSRRTGVGTEAFF
clone_size: many; j_call: TRBJ1-1; d_call: NA; v_call: TRBV6-6; cdr3_nt: TGTGCCAGCGGTTTCTTGGATACTGAAGCTTTCTTT; cdr3_aa: CASGFLDTEAFF
clone_size: many; j_call: TRBJ2-7; d_call: TRBD1; v_call: TRBV3-1; cdr3_nt: TGTGCCAGCGGCGACAGGGGTTTACGGGGCTCCTACGAGCAGTACTTC; cdr3_aa: CASGDRGLRGSYEQYF
clone_size: many; j_call: TRBJ2-5; d_call: NA; v_call: TRBV6-1; cdr3_nt: TGTGCCAGCAGGCCGACTTTTGGTCGCCAAGAGACCCAGTACTTC; cdr3_aa: CASRPTFGRQETQYF
clone_size: many; j_call: TRBJ2-7; d_call: TRBD2; v_call: TRBV12-3/TRBV12-4; cdr3_nt: TGTGCCAGCAGTTCAAAGCCGGGACTAGCGGGAGGGATGAACGAGCAGTACTTC; cdr3_aa: CASSSKPGLAGGMNEQYF
clone_size: few; j_call: TRBJ1-2; d_call: NA; v_call: TRBV6-1; cdr3_nt: TGTGCCAGCAGTGACAGGGTCTACTATGGCTACACCTTC; cdr3_aa: CASSDRVYYGYTF
clone_size: many; j_call: TRBJ2-4; d_call: TRBD2; v_call: TRBV20-1; cdr3_nt: TGCAGTGCTAGCACTAGCGAGATTCAGTACTTC; cdr3_aa: CSASTSEIQYF
clone_size: many; j_call: TRBJ2-5; d_call: NA; v_call: TRBV7-9; cdr3_nt: TGTGCCAGCAGCCACCCGACGGTGTTAGGGACCCAGTACTTC; cdr3_aa: CASSHPTVLGTQYF
clone_size: many; j_call: TRBJ2-5; d_call: NA; v_call: TRBV11-3; cdr3_nt: TGTGCCAGCAGCTCACCCCAAGAGACCCAGTACTTC; cdr3_aa: CASSSPQETQYF
clone_size: many; j_call: TRBJ2-7; d_call: TRBD1; v_call: TRBV6-1; cdr3_nt: TGTGCCAGCAGTGAAGTAAGCGGACAGGCCTACGAGCAGTACTTC; cdr3_aa: CASSEVSGQAYEQYF
clone_size: many; j_call: TRBJ1-1; d_call: NA; v_call: TRBV20-1; cdr3_nt: TGCAGTGCTAGACCCCCCGACAGCTTGAACACTGAAGCTTTCTTT; cdr3_aa: CSARPPDSLNTEAFF
clone_size: many; j_call: TRBJ2-7; d_call: NA; v_call: TRBV4-3; cdr3_nt: TGCGCCAGCAGCCAAGATGGGGCAAGACTAGACGAGCAGTACTTC; cdr3_aa: CASSQDGARLDEQYF
clone_size: many; j_call: TRBJ2-5; d_call: NA; v_call: TRBV14; cdr3_nt: TGTGCCAGCAGCCAAGATCATCGTCAGTACTTC; cdr3_aa: CASSQDHRQYF
clone_size: NA; j_call: TRBJ2-7; d_call: NA; v_call: TRBV6-1; cdr3_nt: TGTGCCAGCAGACGGACTCCCACCTACGAGCAGTACTTC; cdr3_aa: CASRRTPTYEQYF
clone_size: many; j_call: TRBJ2-7; d_call: TRBD1; v_call: TRBV5-1; cdr3_nt: TGCGCCAGCAGCTTGATGCCAGGGGGAAGTTCCTACGAGCAGTACTTC; cdr3_aa: CASSLMPGGSSYEQYF
clone_size: NA; j_call: TRBJ2-2; d_call: TRBD2; v_call: TRBV12-5; cdr3_nt: TGTGCTAGTGGCAAGACTAGCGGGGGCCTTTACACCGGGGAGCTGTTTTTT; cdr3_aa: CASGKTSGGLYTGELFF